This T cell receptor (beta chain) was sequenced for a study of early T cells in non-severe SARS-CoV-2 infection. Turning to this clonotype: Its cognate antigen is unknown.

A single record per CDR3 protein comes from TCRdb applying MiXCR to the 5' RACE reads. Seen here are 65,000 to 95,000 distinct CDR3 sequences, 13% to 15% observed once, and the top ten hold about a tenth. Study conclusions and caveats: VDJdb matching skewed toward anti-spike CD8 responses, missing private and CD4 specificities.

The CDR3 totals 16 residues. V dropped 7 bases and J dropped 8; count of bases not matched to a gene: 14. Germline CDR1 reads MDHEN; CDR2 reads SYDVKM. The sequence derives from an adult who was a healthcare worker with PCR-confirmed SARS-CoV-2 infection or an uninfected control (not recorded which). The chain uses TRBV28 and TRBJ1-6; 7 bases line up with TRBD1. Sequencing was done on a sample of whole blood. CDR3 protein: CASTNLGQAIYSPLHF. The CDR3 DNA reads as TGTGCCAGCACGAACCTCGGACAGGCGATCTATTCACCCCTCCACTTT.